This T cell receptor (beta chain) is drawn from a study of shared clonotypes between healthy human individuals. The CDR3 covers 16 residues. V lost 3 bases to trimming and J lost 0 bases; unmatched junction nucleotides: 7. CDR1 is MNHEY and CDR2 is SMNVEV in the germline V gene (reference sequence). Naive CD8 populations comprised CD45RO-negative cells positively selected for CCR7, excluding terminally differentiated effector memory CD45RA+ cells. Only Caucasian adults living in Nashville, Tennessee made up the donor group. Each replicate PCR on the sorted subsets used roughly 190 ng DNA (roughly 32,000 T cell genomes). Authors' analysis steps: Filtering differed since immunoSEQ provided only junctions, with no quality scores. The assay was immunoSEQ multiplex PCR, and TCRdb's table has in-frame clones only and misses some. V and J calls and clone size come straight from that table; D and trimming were deduced from the DNA. The table has about 2.1 million clones, 85% to 95% seen once; the top ten hold 1.5% to 2%.

The chain combines TRBV27 with TRBJ1-1; the match to TRBD1 covers 7 bases. Sequenced input: naive CD8+ T cells from PBMCs. This TCR was sampled from a young man in good health. Some clones in this sample may be carry-over from other donors' samples. The CDR3 sequence is CASSFPTGRVNTEAFF. CDR3 DNA: TGTGCCAGCAGTTTTCCGACAGGGCGGGTGAACACTGAAGCTTTCTTT.